Described below is a single T cell receptor beta chain sequence and its context. Its specificity is unknown. This record comes from a study of cytomegalovirus exposure and HLA in healthy donors. Study details: The same platform as the roughly 700 first-cohort repertoires was used for the 120 validation repertoires, a later analysis reported. Study results and caveats: According to a subsequent analysis, TCR clusters from the first cohort were inclined to appear together in the 100 to 150 validation repertoires. Rare sequences made up most TCRs, while some public TCRs were found in many donors.

Generated by immunoSEQ multiplex PCR, the TCRdb table keeps only in-frame clones and is missing some. This table holds under 200,000 clones, 80% to 90% found once. The donors were part of the validation cohort of some 120 subjects. That cohort was separate from the first cohort, which comprised 500 to 850 subjects. Looked up from germline, CDR1 is MNHEY and CDR2 is SMNVEV (reference sequence). The CDR3 is 13 amino acids. The V gene lost 2 bases and the J gene lost 5 bases, with 10 bases spanning the gap. The TCR sequence derives from a woman in her 30s in good health and CMV-seronegative. Sequenced material: PBMCs. The chain couples TRBV27 to TRBJ2-7, with D possibly called TRBD1 or TRBD2 (5 bases each). CDR3 coding DNA: TGTGCCAGCAGTTTAGGGTGGGGGAACGAGCAGTACTTC. Translated, it gives CASSLGWGNEQYF.